A selection of T cell receptor beta chains follows, all from one sample in a study of blood T cell repertoires in COVID-19. TCRdb's table, derived via immunoSEQ multiplex PCR, lists solely in-frame clones and lacks some. In the table there are about 360,000 clones, roughly 86% of which are singletons. The sample taken for sequencing was peripheral blood. All receptors derive from a human donor in a cohort sampled during active COVID-19. The CDR3 runs from the conserved cysteine through the conserved F or W. The order of the fields is CDR3 length, clone size, D gene, V gene, J gene, CDR3 DNA, CDR3 protein. D genes are given only for firm matches. Clone sizes are given selectively: once, few, many, or a class where the clone is expanded.

length: 14; size: .; D: .; V: TRBV7-2; J: TRBJ2-2; DNA: TGTGCCAGCAGCCTTCCCGGACTCACCGGGGAGCTGTTTTTT; CDR3: CASSLPGLTGELFF
length: 15; size: .; D: .; V: TRBV13; J: TRBJ2-1; DNA: TGTGCCAGCAGCTACCCGGGACTCTCATACAATGAGCAGTTCTTC; CDR3: CASSYPGLSYNEQFF
length: 15; size: .; D: TRBD1; V: TRBV19; J: TRBJ2-3; DNA: TGTGCCAGTAGTACTCAGGGGGCGGGAACAGATACGCAGTATTTT; CDR3: CASSTQGAGTDTQYF
length: 14; size: many; D: .; V: TRBV11-3; J: TRBJ2-3; DNA: TGTGCCAGCAGCTTAGTTGCGGGAACAGATACGCAGTATTTT; CDR3: CASSLVAGTDTQYF
length: 13; size: .; D: .; V: TRBV5-1; J: TRBJ1-6; DNA: TGCGCCAGCAGCTTGGCTCCAGGATCACCCCTCCACTTT; CDR3: CASSLAPGSPLHF
length: 16; size: .; D: .; V: TRBV1; J: TRBJ2-1; DNA: TGCACCAGCAGCCGCCTCACTAGCGGGAGTAAGAATGAGCAGTTCTTC; CDR3: CTSSRLTSGSKNEQFF
length: 21; size: .; D: .; V: TRBV4-1; J: TRBJ1-2; DNA: TGCGCCAGCAGCCAAGATCGTTTCTCTGGGGCAGGGCCGGCTTATAGCCATGGCTACACCTTC; CDR3: CASSQDRFSGAGPAYSHGYTF
length: 14; size: .; D: TRBD1; V: TRBV27; J: TRBJ2-5; DNA: TGTGCCAGCAGTAAAGGACAGGGGTCAGAGACCCAGTACTTC; CDR3: CASSKGQGSETQYF
length: 17; size: .; D: TRBD1; V: TRBV28; J: TRBJ1-5; DNA: TGTGCCAGCAGTTCACCAAACAGGGGGCAGGACAATCAGCCCCAGCATTTT; CDR3: CASSSPNRGQDNQPQHF
length: 18; size: .; D: .; V: TRBV18; J: TRBJ2-6; DNA: TGTGCCAGCTCAGCCCTAGACAGGTCAGGGTCTGGGGCCAACGTCCTGACTTTC; CDR3: CASSALDRSGSGANVLTF
length: 15; size: once; D: TRBD1; V: TRBV11-2; J: TRBJ1-2; DNA: TGTGCCAGCAGCTTAGTTGGACAGGGCGTTGGTGGCTACACCTTC; CDR3: CASSLVGQGVGGYTF